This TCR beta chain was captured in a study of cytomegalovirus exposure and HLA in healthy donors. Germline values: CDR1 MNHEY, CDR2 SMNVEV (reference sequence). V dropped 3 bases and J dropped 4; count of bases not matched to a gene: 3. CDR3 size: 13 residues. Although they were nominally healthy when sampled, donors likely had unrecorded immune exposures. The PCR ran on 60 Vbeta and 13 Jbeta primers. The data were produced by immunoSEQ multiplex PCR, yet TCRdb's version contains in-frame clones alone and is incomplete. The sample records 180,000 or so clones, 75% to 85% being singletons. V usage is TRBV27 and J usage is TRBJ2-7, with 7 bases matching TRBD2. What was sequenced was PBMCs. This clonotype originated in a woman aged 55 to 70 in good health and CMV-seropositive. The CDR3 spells CASSFTLAYEQYF. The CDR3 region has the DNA TGTGCCAGCAGTTTCACACTAGCGTACGAGCAGTACTTC.